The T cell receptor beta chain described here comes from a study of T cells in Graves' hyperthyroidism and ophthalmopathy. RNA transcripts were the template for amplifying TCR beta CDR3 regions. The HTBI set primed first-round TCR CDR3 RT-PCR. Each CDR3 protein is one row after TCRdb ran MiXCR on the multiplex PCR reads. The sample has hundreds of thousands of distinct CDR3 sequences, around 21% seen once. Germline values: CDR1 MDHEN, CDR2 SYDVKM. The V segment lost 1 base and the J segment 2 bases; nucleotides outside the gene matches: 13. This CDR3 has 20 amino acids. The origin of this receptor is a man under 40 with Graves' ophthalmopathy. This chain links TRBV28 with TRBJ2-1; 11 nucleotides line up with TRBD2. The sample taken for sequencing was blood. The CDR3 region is CASSLYPRGSGRAPYNEQFF. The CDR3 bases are TGTGCCAGCAGTTTATACCCCCGCGGTAGCGGGAGGGCCCCCTACAATGAGCAGTTCTTC. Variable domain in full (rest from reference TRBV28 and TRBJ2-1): DVKVTQSSRYLVKRTGEKVFLECVQDMDHENMFWYRQDPGLGLRLIYFSYDVKMKEKGDIPEGYSVSREKKERFSLILESASTNQTSMYLCASSLYPRGSGRAPYNEQFFGPGTRLTVL.